A single sample is the source of the 31 T cell receptor beta chains below, sequenced in a study of identical twins. TCRdb reanalysed the 5' RACE reads using MiXCR and keeps one entry per CDR3 protein. The sample has more than 600,000 distinct CDR3 sequences; about 18% are singletons. This sample was also put to use in a study of T cells expressing NK-cell markers.

The sequenced sample was PBMCs. The receptors stem from a woman aged 18-29 years in good health.

Turning to this clonotype: Sequence at one end of the junction differs from germline and may be a read error. This chain joins TRBV12-3 or TRBV12-4 and TRBJ1-6; D uncertain. CDR3 length equals 17 residues. CDR3 sequence reads: CASSTRGGRSSNSPLHF. CDR3 coding DNA: TGTGCCAGCAGCACACGCGGCGGACGTTCCTCTAATTCACCCCTCCACTTT.

The rearrangement uses TRBV18 and TRBJ1-2, with D tentatively TRBD1 (5 bases). CDR1 and CDR2 (germline): KGHSH, LQKENI. Trimming took off 1 base at V and 7 bases at J, with 13 bases between the two ends. CDR3 length: 14 amino acids. The CDR3 here is CASSPREGNGGYTF. The DNA for the CDR3 is TGTGCCAGCTCACCACGGGAGGGGAACGGTGGCTACACCTTC.

In this sample, this clonotype turned up a few times. This chain uses TRBV9 with TRBJ1-1, with 8 bases matching TRBD1. Germline assignment: CDR1 SGDLS and CDR2 YYNGEE. The CDR3 consists of 15 residues. J gave up 1 base and V 4 bases, and 6 bases lay outside the gene matches. The CDR3 bases are TGTGCCAGCAGCACAGCCGGGACAGGGAACACTGAAGCTTTCTTT. This gives the protein CASSTAGTGNTEAFF.

This rearrangement joins TRBV9 to TRBJ2-2; D is uncertain. The CDR3 is made up of 14 amino acids. V was cut by 3 bases and J by 1 base, with 7 bases left in between. CDR1 is SGDLS and CDR2 is YYNGEE in the germline V gene. For the CDR3, the DNA is TGTGCCAGCAGCGGGCAGAAGAACACCGGGGAGCTGTTTTTT. Its translation: CASSGQKNTGELFF.

This clonotype appeared many times. V is TRBV12-3 or TRBV12-4 and J is TRBJ1-2; D gene ambiguous. V was trimmed by 6 bases and J by 6 bases, leaving 11 bases between them. CDR3 length: 12 residues. The CDR3 sequence: CASSPLRNGYTF. In DNA form, the CDR3 reads TGTGCCAGCAGCCCCCTGCGGAATGGCTACACCTTC.

This clonotype was counted once. The CDR3 DNA follows: TGTGCCAGCAGCCCGGTTTCGCGGGACACAGATACGCAGTATTTT. Its translation is CASSPVSRDTDTQYF. This rearrangement joins TRBV7-8 to TRBJ2-3, with D possibly matching TRBD2 (6 bases). In germline, CDR1 is SGHVS, CDR2 FQNEAQ. Trimming removed 5 bases at V and 2 bases at J, with 14 bases between. This CDR3 comprises 15 residues.

This chain uses TRBV11-1 with TRBJ2-1; D is unresolved. There are 13 residues in the CDR3. Germline V gene lookup returns CDR1 SGHAT and CDR2 FQDESV (reference sequence). Trimming left V 8 bases short and J 9 bases short, with 17 bases between. The CDR3 nucleotides read TGTGCCAGCGACCCCTTGCGAGGCGGTGAGCAGTTCTTC. Translating gives CASDPLRGGEQFF.

This clonotype has only a few counts. The rearrangement links TRBV9 to TRBJ1-1; D may be TRBD1 (6 bases). The CDR3 consists of 15 residues. Trimming took off 2 bases at V and 6 bases at J, with 17 bases between the two ends. Germline V CDR1 and CDR2: SGDLS, YYNGEE. In DNA form, the CDR3 reads TGTGCCAGCAGCGTCACCCCCCTGGGGGCCTCTGAAGCTTTCTTT. This translates into CASSVTPLGASEAFF.

This clonotype was found a few times. V usage is TRBV20-1 and J usage is TRBJ2-7; D is possibly TRBD1 (5 bases). CDR3 length: 14 amino acids. The germline V gene has CDR1 DFQATT and CDR2 SNEGSKA (reference sequence). Trimming cost V 0 bases and J 4 bases, with 13 bases left between them. CDR3 region: CSARDRDFLYEQYF. The CDR3 nucleotides read TGCAGTGCTAGAGACAGGGATTTCCTATACGAGCAGTACTTC.

CDR3 sequence reads: CAWSVRLGSGELFF. The CDR3 nucleotides read TGTGCCTGGAGTGTACGACTAGGGTCTGGGGAGCTGTTTTTT. This chain joins TRBV30 and TRBJ2-2, with a weak D call TRBD2 (6 bases). This CDR3 is 14 amino acids long. V lost 0 bases, J lost 8 bases, and 13 bases lay in between. Germline assignment: CDR1 GTSNPN and CDR2 SVGIG (reference sequence).

This clonotype was counted only a few times. The rearrangement links TRBV14 to TRBJ2-3; no definite D call. Trimming took off 5 bases at V and 7 bases at J, with 13 bases between the two ends. The germline gives CDR1 SGHDN, CDR2 FVKESK. The CDR3 runs 13 residues. The DNA of the CDR3 is TGTGCCAGCAGCTACCGTGGCCGCCATACGCAGTATTTT. This encodes CASSYRGRHTQYF.

This clonotype was seen a few times. The chain is built from TRBV7-8 and TRBJ2-5, with 10 bases matching TRBD2. Looked up from germline, CDR1 is SGHVS and CDR2 is FQNEAQ. V lost 5 bases, J lost 1 base, and 7 bases stayed unmatched. The CDR3 has 16 amino acids. The DNA for the CDR3 is TGTGCCAGCAGCCTTGTTGGACTAGCGGCCCAAGAGACCCAGTACTTC. Its translation: CASSLVGLAAQETQYF.

The V call is TRBV30, the J call TRBJ2-7; D call uncertain. The CDR3 is 11 amino acids. Trimming removed 0 bases at V and 5 bases at J, with 5 bases between. Per the germline V gene, CDR1 is GTSNPN and CDR2 is SVGIG (reference sequence). The CDR3 DNA sequence: TGTGCCTGGAGTGTACTTGACGAGCAGTACTTC. This gives the protein CAWSVLDEQYF.

This clonotype was observed a few times. V gene TRBV6-1 combines with J gene TRBJ2-1, with D perhaps matching TRBD1 or TRBD2 (5 bases each). The CDR3 covers 15 residues. CDR1 and CDR2 from the germline V gene are MNHNS and SASEGT. The germline V and J ends were trimmed by 5 bases and 2 bases, with 13 bases remaining between them. The CDR3 DNA sequence: TGTGCCAGCAGTACCGGGACCCTTCCCTACAATGAGCAGTTCTTC. It encodes CASSTGTLPYNEQFF.

The V gene is TRBV5-1, the J gene TRBJ1-5; D ambiguous. Germline-derived CDR1 and CDR2 are SGHRS and YFSETQ. CDR3 length equals 15 residues. V lost 0 bases, J lost 4 bases, and 11 bases lay in between. The CDR3 DNA sequence: TGCGCCAGCAGCTTGGACGGCCTTCTAAATCAGCCCCAGCATTTT. Encoded protein: CASSLDGLLNQPQHF. Complete variable domain (other parts from reference TRBV5-1 and TRBJ1-5): KAGVTQTPRYLIKTRGQQVTLSCSPISGHRSVSWYQQTPGQGLQFLFEYFSETQRNKGNFPGRFSGRQFSNSRSEMNVSTLELGDSALYLCASSLDGLLNQPQHFGDGTRLSIL.

The rearrangement joins TRBV7-2 to TRBJ2-5; TRBD2 aligns across 11 bases. The CDR3 runs 16 residues. Germline lookup yields CDR1 SGHTA and CDR2 FQGNSA. Trimming removed 1 base from V and 4 bases from J; junction bases left unmatched: 5. The CDR3: CASSLVSGRAPETQYF. Written as DNA, the CDR3 is TGTGCCAGCAGCTTAGTTAGCGGGAGGGCCCCAGAGACCCAGTACTTC.

This chain joins TRBV7-3 and TRBJ2-6; a weak D match, TRBD1 (5 bases). Germline V CDR1 and CDR2: SGHTA, FQGTGA. The CDR3 extends over 16 amino acids. Trimming left V 5 bases short and J 4 bases short, with 15 bases between. CDR3 amino acids: CASSSQGTRGANVLTF. CDR3 DNA: TGTGCCAGCAGCAGCCAGGGAACCCGGGGGGCCAACGTCCTGACTTTC.

This chain links TRBV5-6 with TRBJ2-1; either TRBD1 or TRBD2 may supply D (5 bases each). CDR1 is SGHDT and CDR2 is YYEEEE in the germline V gene. CDR3 size: 19 residues. Trimming took off 5 bases at V and 2 bases at J, with 26 bases between the two ends. The CDR3: CASRTPWDGRSVTYNEQFF. CDR3 DNA sequence: TGTGCCAGCAGAACGCCTTGGGACGGAAGATCAGTAACCTACAATGAGCAGTTCTTC. Combining the CDR3 with reference TRBV5-6 and TRBJ2-1 gives the whole variable domain DAGVTQSPTHLIKTRGQQVTLRCSPKSGHDTVSWYQQALGQGPQFIFQYYEEEERQRGNFPDRFSGHQFPNYSSELNVNALLLGDSALYLCASRTPWDGRSVTYNEQFFGPGTRLTVL.

CDR3 in amino acids: CSARTSLGFTYEQYF. The CDR3 DNA is TGCAGTGCTAGGACCTCTCTTGGGTTCACCTACGAGCAGTACTTC. The rearrangement links TRBV20-1 to TRBJ2-7; D unresolved. CDR1 and CDR2 from the germline V gene are DFQATT and SNEGSKA (reference sequence). The ends were cut back, 3 bases at V and 2 bases at J, with 17 bases in the middle. The CDR3 totals 15 residues.

The rearrangement links TRBV5-6 to TRBJ1-1; D is perhaps TRBD1 (5 bases). V dropped 4 bases and J dropped 8 bases, with 15 bases sitting between them. Per the germline V gene, CDR1 is SGHDT and CDR2 is YYEEEE. The CDR3 sequence is 13 residues long. CDR3 in DNA: TGTGCCAGCAGCGGGGCCCCGGCGGGGGAAGCTTTCTTT. Its protein is CASSGAPAGEAFF.

CDR3 DNA: TGTGCCAGCAGTTTTCAGGGGGGGACGCAGTATTTT. Translation gives CASSFQGGTQYF. The rearrangement links TRBV6-5 to TRBJ2-5; either TRBD1 or TRBD2 may supply D (7 bases each). The DNA matches TRBJ2-3 better at its end, which makes the J call doubtful. The germline gives CDR1 MNHEY, CDR2 SVGAGI. The length of the CDR3 is 12 residues.

The genes are TRBV10-2 and TRBJ2-1; D call uncertain. The CDR3 sequence is 13 residues long. The V gene's germline CDR1 is WSHSY and CDR2 SAAADI. Trimming took off 2 bases at V and 10 bases at J, with 12 bases between the two ends. The CDR3 bases are TGCGCCAGCAGTGAGGGTGGCGACCTCGAGCAGTTCTTC. Translating gives CASSEGGDLEQFF.

V usage is TRBV5-1 and J usage is TRBJ2-3, with 14 bases lining up with TRBD2. Germline V gene lookup returns CDR1 SGHRS and CDR2 YFSETQ. The CDR3 is 14 amino acids. With 4 bases clipped from V and 9 bases from J, the junction kept 4 bases outside the gene matches. CDR3: CASSEGLAGVTQYF. The CDR3 nucleotides are TGCGCCAGCAGCGAGGGACTAGCGGGAGTAACGCAGTATTTT.

This clonotype has only a few counts. The chain couples TRBV6-4 to TRBJ2-5, with TRBD2 as a possible D gene (6 bases). The CDR3 sequence is 15 residues long. Trimming took 4 bases from V and 5 from J, leaving 17 bases between them. Germline lookup yields CDR1 MRHNA and CDR2 SNTAGT. The CDR3 loop is CASSGVYGSTETQYF. The CDR3 DNA reads as TGTGCCAGCAGTGGAGTCTACGGGAGCACCGAGACCCAGTACTTC.

This clonotype occurred once. V gene TRBV3-1 combines with J gene TRBJ2-7, with 12 nucleotides matching TRBD2. Germline loops: CDR1 LGHDT, CDR2 YNNKEL (reference sequence). The junction had 15 bases not matched to a gene; V was cut back by 6 bases and J by 6 bases. The length of the CDR3 is 17 residues. CDR3: CASRRTSGDSLPVEQYF. The CDR3 DNA sequence: TGTGCCAGCAGGAGGACTAGCGGGGACTCCCTTCCTGTCGAGCAGTACTTC.

The chain is built from TRBV7-8 and TRBJ1-1, with unresolved D. The V gene's germline CDR1 is SGHVS and CDR2 FQNEAQ. Between the trimmed V and J ends, which lost 3 bases and 1 base, there was a span of 15 bases. The CDR3 runs to 16 residues. CDR3 sequence reads: CASSFPTGPKNTEAFF. CDR3 nucleotide sequence: TGTGCCAGCAGCTTTCCCACCGGACCGAAGAACACTGAAGCTTTCTTT.

The chain recombines TRBV5-1 with TRBJ1-1; perhaps TRBD1 as D (5 bases). V lost 3 bases to trimming and J lost 1 base, with 13 bases between them. Germline V gene sequence: CDR1 SGHRS, CDR2 YFSETQ. There are 15 residues in the CDR3. The CDR3 sequence: CASSWGGTKNTEAFF. In nucleotides, the CDR3 is TGCGCCAGCAGCTGGGGAGGGACGAAGAACACTGAAGCTTTCTTT.

This clonotype was detected ten times or more. The genes are TRBV20-1 and TRBJ1-1, with 8 bases identical to TRBD1. With 5 bases clipped from V and 3 bases from J, the junction kept 2 bases outside the gene matches. The CDR3 contains 12 residues. Per germline, CDR1 DFQATT and CDR2 SNEGSKA (reference sequence). CDR3 amino acids: CSAGQGYTEAFF. The CDR3 DNA sequence: TGCAGTGCTGGACAGGGCTACACTGAAGCTTTCTTT.

V usage is TRBV4-2 and J usage is TRBJ2-3; TRBD2 aligns across 8 bases. Germline CDR1 and CDR2: LGHNA and YNFKEQ. V was clipped by 4 bases and J by 4 bases; unmatched bases: 7. The CDR3 is made up of 15 amino acids. The CDR3 DNA follows: TGTGCCAGCAGCCCCGGGGGGGTCAGTCCAGATACGCAGTATTTT. It yields the protein CASSPGGVSPDTQYF.

The V gene is TRBV6-1, the J gene TRBJ1-1; D possibly corresponds to TRBD1 (5 bases). Germline V gives CDR1 MNHNS, CDR2 SASEGT. V lost 7 bases, J lost 2 bases, and 17 bases lay in between. The CDR3 spans 15 residues. The CDR3 is CASTTKGRVNTEAFF. The CDR3 region has the DNA TGTGCCAGCACCACGAAGGGCAGGGTTAACACTGAAGCTTTCTTT.

The table lists this clonotype with a few counts. This rearrangement joins TRBV5-6 to TRBJ2-3, with D hard to call. Trimming left V 4 bases short and J 2 bases short, with 11 bases between. This CDR3 region has 14 residues. Germline loops: CDR1 SGHDT, CDR2 YYEEEE. Written as DNA, the CDR3 is TGTGCCAGCAGCCCGGCAGATTACACAGATACGCAGTATTTT. Protein product: CASSPADYTDTQYF.